The 20 T cell receptor beta chains in this list originate from one sample, sequenced in a study of vaccination and CD4 T cells after COVID-19. MiXCR was run by TCRdb on the PCR reads, yielding one entry per CDR3 protein. The sample yields some 16,000 distinct CDR3 sequences, approximately 71% seen once. Sequencing used CD4+ T cells from blood, obtained after SARS-CoV-2 vaccination. These receptor sequences come from a human donor who had recovered from COVID-19.

This sequence joins TRBV7-2 and TRBJ2-7; the D is unclear. The CDR3 spans 14 residues. Trimming pared 4 bases from V and 4 bases from J, leaving 14 bases between. CDR1 and CDR2 (germline): SGHTA, FQGNSA. The DNA of the CDR3 is TGTGCCAGCAGCTATACGGGTTCCGGTTACGAGCAGTACTTC. Its protein is CASSYTGSGYEQYF.

This chain connects TRBV19 to TRBJ1-5, with D perhaps matching TRBD1 (6 bases). The CDR3 loop spans 15 amino acids. Germline V gene data show CDR1 as LNHDA and CDR2 as SQIVND (reference sequence). The ends were cut back, 3 bases at V and 7 bases at J, with 16 bases in the middle. CDR3 sequence: CASSIQQGSLQPQHF. The CDR3 nucleotides are TGTGCCAGTAGTATTCAGCAGGGGTCGTTACAGCCCCAGCATTTT.

V gene TRBV30 combines with J gene TRBJ1-1; D is possibly TRBD1 (6 bases). Per the germline V gene, CDR1 is GTSNPN and CDR2 is SVGIG (reference sequence). Trimming cost V 0 bases and J 11 bases, with 16 bases left between them. This CDR3 has 13 amino acids. CDR3 sequence: CAWSVRGTRGAFF. The CDR3 bases are TGTGCCTGGAGTGTAAGAGGGACAAGGGGTGCTTTCTTT.

This sequence joins TRBV28 and TRBJ1-2; D perhaps matches TRBD1 (6 bases). In germline, CDR1 is MDHEN, CDR2 SYDVKM. The CDR3 has 16 residues. The germline V and J ends were trimmed by 4 bases and 0 bases, with 15 bases remaining between them. The CDR3 nucleotides read TGTGCCAGCAGTTACACCCGCTACAGGGCTAACTATGGCTACACCTTC. Its protein is CASSYTRYRANYGYTF.

The chain carries TRBV6-5 and TRBJ1-1; D is perhaps TRBD1 (5 bases). In germline, CDR1 is MNHEY, CDR2 SVGAGI. V shed 0 bases and J shed 2 bases, with 16 bases lying between them. The CDR3 covers 17 residues. CDR3 protein: CASSYSKGTTFNTEAFF. The DNA of the CDR3 is TGTGCCAGCAGTTACTCGAAGGGGACGACTTTCAACACTGAAGCTTTCTTT.

The CDR3 reads CSASPGTAYEQYF. As DNA, the CDR3 is TGCAGTGCTAGCCCCGGGACCGCGTACGAGCAGTACTTC. The chain uses TRBV20-1 and TRBJ2-7; D may correspond to TRBD1 or TRBD2 (5 bases each). V lost 3 bases and J 4 bases, leaving 13 bases between the germline ends. The germline V gene encodes CDR1 DFQATT and CDR2 SNEGSKA (reference sequence). This CDR3 is 13 amino acids long.

The chain joins TRBV11-3 to TRBJ2-3, with 8 bases lining up with TRBD2. Germline CDR1 is SGHNT and CDR2 is YENEEA. CDR3 length equals 15 residues. Losses at the gene ends were 5 bases for V and 5 bases for J; bases not matched to a gene: 9. CDR3 amino acids: CASSLGTSIVDTQYF. In nucleotides, the CDR3 is TGTGCCAGCAGCCTCGGGACTAGTATTGTAGATACGCAGTATTTT.

V usage is TRBV24-1 and J usage is TRBJ2-3; 12 nucleotides align to TRBD2. The CDR3 has 18 residues. Germline CDR1 KGHDR, CDR2 SFDVKD. J gave up 2 bases and V 0 bases, and 5 bases lay outside the gene matches. The CDR3, as DNA: TGTGCCACCAGTGATTTGCGACTAGCGGGGGACGTCACAGATACGCAGTATTTT. It yields the protein CATSDLRLAGDVTDTQYF.

This clonotype was detected a few times. The chain is built from TRBV28 and TRBJ1-5, with D possibly TRBD1 on 6 matching bases. Germline V gene lookup returns CDR1 MDHEN and CDR2 SYDVKM. The V end was cut by 7 bases, the J end by 0 bases, with 10 bases between. This CDR3 comprises 14 residues. The CDR3 region is CASTDSPSNQPQHF. Here the CDR3 DNA reads TGTGCCAGCACGGACAGCCCTAGCAATCAGCCCCAGCATTTT. The variable domain in full, completed from reference TRBV28 and TRBJ1-5, reads DVKVTQSSRYLVKRTGEKVFLECVQDMDHENMFWYRQDPGLGLRLIYFSYDVKMKEKGDIPEGYSVSREKKERFSLILESASTNQTSMYLCASTDSPSNQPQHFGDGTRLSIL.

V usage is TRBV20-1 and J usage is TRBJ1-3, with D perhaps matching TRBD1 (5 bases). Per germline, CDR1 DFQATT and CDR2 SNEGSKA (reference sequence). CDR3 length: 13 amino acids. The ends were cut back, 6 bases at V and 1 base at J, with 10 bases in the middle. CDR3 sequence reads: CSAPGGSGNTIYF. In DNA form, the CDR3 reads TGCAGTGCCCCGGGGGGTTCTGGAAACACCATATATTTT.

The chain recombines TRBV18 with TRBJ1-2, with 8 bases matching TRBD1. V lost 2 bases and J lost 4; bases outside the gene matches: 9. The CDR3 runs 16 residues. CDR1 and CDR2 from the germline V gene are KGHSH and LQKENI. CDR3: CASSPMQGAEPYGYTF. CDR3 coding DNA: TGTGCCAGCTCACCAATGCAGGGGGCCGAGCCCTATGGCTACACCTTC. Combining the CDR3 with reference TRBV18 and TRBJ1-2 gives the whole variable domain NAGVMQNPRHLVRRRGQEARLRCSPMKGHSHVYWYRQLPEEGLKFMVYLQKENIIDESGMPKERFSAEFPKEGPSILRIQQVVRGDSAAYFCASSPMQGAEPYGYTFGSGTRLTVV.

This clonotype has a single count. The chain is built from TRBV2 and TRBJ1-1; D perhaps matches TRBD1 (6 bases). This CDR3 comprises 13 residues. Germline CDR1 reads SNHLY; CDR2 reads FYNNEI. V lost 5 bases and J lost 6, with 13 bases in between. CDR3 sequence: CASSFGGIAEAFF. CDR3 nucleotides: TGTGCCAGCAGTTTTGGGGGCATCGCTGAAGCTTTCTTT. The variable domain in full, completed from reference TRBV2 and TRBJ1-1, reads EPEVTQTPSHQVTQMGQEVILRCVPISNHLYFYWYRQILGQKVEFLVSFYNNEISEKSEIFDDQFSVERPDGSNFTLKIRSTKLEDSAMYFCASSFGGIAEAFFGQGTRLTVV.

The V and J genes are TRBV28 and TRBJ1-2; weak D call: TRBD1 (6 bases). CDR1 and CDR2 (germline): MDHEN, SYDVKM. The CDR3 consists of 18 residues. V lost 6 bases and J 2 bases, leaving 25 bases between the germline ends. The CDR3 is CASSLNVGTPTINYGYTF. The CDR3 coding sequence is TGTGCCAGCAGCTTAAATGTAGGGACACCCACCATCAACTATGGCTACACCTTC.

This clonotype was recorded once. The chain has TRBV9 and TRBJ1-2; 11 nucleotides agree with TRBD1. CDR3 length equals 13 residues. CDR1 and CDR2 (germline): SGDLS, YYNGEE. Trimming cost V 3 bases and J 7 bases; bases outside gene matches: 2. The CDR3 region is CASSGGTGGGYTF. The CDR3 DNA sequence: TGTGCCAGCAGCGGCGGGACAGGGGGTGGCTACACCTTC. The complete variable domain, with remaining parts taken from reference TRBV9 and TRBJ1-2, reads DSGVTQTPKHLITATGQRVTLRCSPRSGDLSVYWYQQSLDQGLQFLIQYYNGEERAKGNILERFSAQQFPDLHSELNLSSLELGDSALYFCASSGGTGGGYTFGSGTRLTVV.

The V and J genes are TRBV5-4 and TRBJ2-1; 8 nucleotides agree with TRBD2. The germline gives CDR1 SGHNT, CDR2 YYREEE (reference sequence). The CDR3 has 14 residues. With V trimmed by 6 bases and J by 4 bases, 6 bases remained unmatched. The CDR3 loop is CASKGTREYNEQFF. CDR3 sequence (DNA): TGTGCCAGCAAGGGGACTAGGGAGTACAATGAGCAGTTCTTC. Complete variable domain (other parts from reference TRBV5-4 and TRBJ2-1): ETGVTQSPTHLIKTRGQQVTLRCSSQSGHNTVSWYQQALGQGPQFIFQYYREEENGRGNFPPRFSGLQFPNYSSELNVNALELDDSALYLCASKGTREYNEQFFGPGTRLTVL.

The chain combines TRBV19 with TRBJ1-5; D gene unclear. CDR1 LNHDA and CDR2 SQIVND come from the germline V gene (reference sequence). CDR3 length: 16 residues. Trimming stripped 3 bases from V and 0 bases from J, with 12 bases between. The CDR3: CASSIYDMYSNQPQHF. CDR3 bases: TGTGCCAGTAGTATTTACGACATGTATAGCAATCAGCCCCAGCATTTT.

The chain recombines TRBV7-2 with TRBJ2-7; 9 bases match TRBD2. V dropped 3 bases and J dropped 2; count of bases not matched to a gene: 5. This CDR3 is built from 15 residues. Germline values: CDR1 SGHTA, CDR2 FQGNSA. CDR3 in amino acids: CASSFVLAGPYEQYF. The DNA for the CDR3 is TGTGCCAGCAGCTTCGTGCTAGCGGGACCCTACGAGCAGTACTTC. Supplemented by reference TRBV7-2 and TRBJ2-7, the full variable domain reads GAGVSQSPSNKVTEKGKDVELRCDPISGHTALYWYRQSLGQGLEFLIYFQGNSAPDKSGLPSDRFSAERTGGSVSTLTIQRTQQEDSAVYLCASSFVLAGPYEQYFGPGTRLTVT.

The V gene is TRBV2, the J gene TRBJ1-6; D unclear. CDR1 and CDR2 (germline): SNHLY, FYNNEI. Trimming left V 9 bases short and J 5 bases short, with 5 bases between. The CDR3 is made up of 11 amino acids. The DNA for the CDR3 is TGTGCCAGTGGGGATAATTCACCCCTCCACTTT. This codes for CASGDNSPLHF.

The V call is TRBV11-2, the J call TRBJ2-2; D gene unclear. Trimming cost V 5 bases and J 1 base, with 5 bases left between them. Germline V gene lookup returns CDR1 SGHAT and CDR2 FQNNGV. CDR3 size: 13 residues. The CDR3 DNA reads TGTGCCAGCAGCCGACAGAACACCGGGGAGCTGTTTTTT. Translating it yields CASSRQNTGELFF.

A few counts support this clonotype. V is TRBV6-2 or TRBV6-3 and J is TRBJ1-5; weak D call: TRBD1 (5 bases). This CDR3 is built from 12 residues. V was pared by 8 bases and J by 4 bases, with 9 bases between. The germline gives CDR1 MNHEY, CDR2 SVGEGT. The CDR3 DNA sequence: TGTGCCAGCCGGGGACCGAATCAGCCCCAGCATTTT. It translates to CASRGPNQPQHF.